This T cell receptor beta chain is drawn from a study of molecular identifiers for immune sequencing clone quantification listed by TCRdb under 2018. In terms of the full investigation: In a replicate experiment, RNA from around 20,000 or 100,000 naive CD8 T cells was split into five aliquots, four of which were sequenced. This methods study benchmarked molecular-identifier clustering-based TCR repertoire sequencing (MIDCIRS) and TCR RNA copy counting, using CD8 T cells to do so. The research as a whole found: Naive libraries contained spiked-in Jurkat TCR RNA (roughly 10 copies' worth), which is not part of the donor repertoire. In CMV-specific effector cells, clones with more than 20 RNA copies accounted for over 99% of molecules, whereas in naive cells such clones accounted for under 1%. The sizes of highly expanded clones could end up underestimated when identical TCR molecules share a barcode. Modeling indicated approximately 2.7 TCR RNA copies recovered per cell, compared with around 10 by digital PCR, which implies a capture efficiency of 25% to 35%. Spiked-in Jurkat TCR RNA equal to a single cell's worth was reported to be detectable even within 1,100,000 naive CD8 T cells. When barcode sub-clustering was left out, chimeric consensus sequences inflated TCR diversity, with chimeras reaching as high as 47%.

Libraries of naive CD8 T cells were generated from about 21,000 to 970,000 sorted cells, with 10%, 30% or 50% of the purified RNA used. Naive CD8 T cells were FACS-sorted as CD8+CD4-CCR7+CD45RA+ on a BD FACSAria II into RLT Plus buffer. To test detection sensitivity, Jurkat RNA equal to over nine TCR copies was added to samples of about 20,000-1,000,000 naive CD8 T cells. Enrichment of CD8 T cells was performed with RosetteSep CD8+ T Cell Enrichment Cocktail and Ficoll-Paque, after which ACK red cell lysis was carried out. On this clonotype: The antigen it binds to is not known. The sample holds no much larger clone one base away, and base qualities are not on file.

Library creation used PCR. TCRdb shows the sequencer as NextSeq 500. Bulk TCR libraries were generated as previously described, with the TCR primers listed in Table S5 used. Total RNA was purified with the Qiagen AllPrep DNA/RNA kit. Reads from multiple sequencing runs of the same library were pooled before analysis. The original methods were these. Reads were retained only if their TCR constant sequence matched exactly, and those retained reads were trimmed to 150 nt and grouped according to their 12-nt molecular barcodes. Reads within each barcode group were sub-clustered using a 15% Levenshtein threshold, and quality-weighted consensus sequences were constructed for each RNA molecule. Non-functional sequences were excluded, and lower-count sequences lying one edit away from another sequence were also excluded. On the basis of fitting two negative binomial distributions, barcode sub-clusters with fewer than 20% of the maximum read count were discarded. TCRdb took the public reads, trimmed them with fastp at Q25, ran MiXCR for clone calling and kept in-frame beta chains. Duplicate CDR3 protein sequences are folded into a single record with the most common DNA and genes. These V and J calls originate from TCRdb's pipeline instead of the authors' own analysis. The sample table records over 85,000 distinct CDR3 sequences; 30% to 45% of these occur just once. The ten most abundant clones make up 9.7% of the sample.

The TCR sequence derives from a human donor in good health. Some libraries in this study had Jurkat cell RNA spiked in. Sequencing used naive CD8+ T cells from blood, with Jurkat cell RNA spiked in. The cell subset or site tag for this specimen amounts to: FACS-sorted CD8+CD4-CCR7+CD45RA+ naive T cells.

The bases read TGTGCCAGCAGCCACAGGGGTTCATACACTGAAGCTTTCTTT. Its protein product is CASSHRGSYTEAFF. The sequence joins TRBV14 to TRBJ1-1; the D region possibly corresponds to TRBD1 (6 bases align). At the junction V is shortened by 3 bases and J by 3 bases, with 11 bases in between. CDR1 SGHDN and CDR2 FVKESK are derived from the germline V gene. The CDR3, cysteine through phenylalanine, is 14 amino acids long. Just the 42-base CDR3 DNA is kept, in frame starting at base 1.